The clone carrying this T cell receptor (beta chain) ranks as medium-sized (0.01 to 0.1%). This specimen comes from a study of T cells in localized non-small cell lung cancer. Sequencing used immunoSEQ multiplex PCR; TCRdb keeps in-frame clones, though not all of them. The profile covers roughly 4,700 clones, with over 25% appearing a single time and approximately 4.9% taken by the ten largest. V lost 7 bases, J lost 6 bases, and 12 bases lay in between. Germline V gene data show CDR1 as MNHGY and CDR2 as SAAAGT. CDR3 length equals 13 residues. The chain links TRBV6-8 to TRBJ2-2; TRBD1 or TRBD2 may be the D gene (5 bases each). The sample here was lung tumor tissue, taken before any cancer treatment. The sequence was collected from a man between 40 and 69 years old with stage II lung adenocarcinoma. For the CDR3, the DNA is TGTGCCAGCACTCGGGGCACGGCCGGGGAGCTGTTTTTT. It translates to CASTRGTAGELFF.